The 22 T cell receptor beta chains below come from one sample, sequenced in a study of blood T cell repertoires in COVID-19. Assay: immunoSEQ multiplex PCR; the TCRdb copy retains only in-frame clones and omits some. Altogether over 250,000 clones are present, 80% to 90% being singletons, with the ten largest covering 8% to 9.5%. The sample consisted of PBMCs or T cells enriched from blood (not recorded which). The receptor source for this set is a woman between 18 and 29 years old who had recovered from COVID-19.

The chain combines TRBV28 with TRBJ1-2; tentatively, D is TRBD1 (5 bases). This CDR3 is built from 15 residues. CDR1 and CDR2 from the germline V gene are MDHEN and SYDVKM. V was shortened by 5 bases and J by 2 bases, with 15 bases between the two germline ends. The CDR3 coding sequence is TGTGCCAGCAGTCAAGGGGCGGCGGGGAACTATGGCTACACCTTC. It yields the protein CASSQGAAGNYGYTF.

The gene calls are TRBV5-1 and TRBJ2-1, with 10 bases that match TRBD2. The length of the CDR3 is 16 residues. CDR1 is SGHRS and CDR2 is YFSETQ in the germline V gene. The junction had 9 bases not matched to a gene; V was cut back by 3 bases and J by 6 bases. CDR3 in DNA: TGCGCCAGCAGCTCTCAAGCGGGAGGGCCTTTCAATGAGCAGTTCTTC. This encodes CASSSQAGGPFNEQFF.

The rearrangement links TRBV6-2 or TRBV6-3 to TRBJ2-5, with 8 bases identical to TRBD1. Germline V gene sequence: CDR1 MNHEY, CDR2 SVGEGT. V trimming: 3 bases; J trimming: 5 bases; junction bases outside the gene matches: 8. The CDR3 is made up of 15 amino acids. CDR3 DNA sequence: TGTGCCAGCAGTTATGACAGGGGCCCGGGCGAGACCCAGTACTTC. Translating it yields CASSYDRGPGETQYF.

This chain uses TRBV5-5 with TRBJ2-1; D gene ambiguous. The V end lost 0 bases, the J end lost 12 bases, and 19 bases lay between the germline ends. This CDR3 has 15 amino acids. Germline V lookup: CDR1 SGHKS, CDR2 YYEKEE (reference sequence). DNA for the CDR3: TGTGCCAGCAGCTTGGACGCCAGGCTTATAGTCGGGCAGTTCTTC. It encodes CASSLDARLIVGQFF.

About this clone: Other DNA sequences from this sample encode an identical CDR3 as well. This chain uses TRBV7-2 with TRBJ2-5, with 12 bases fitting TRBD2. CDR3 length: 15 residues. The V gene end was trimmed by 3 bases and the J gene end by 5 bases; junction bases not matched to a gene: 4. Germline values: CDR1 SGHTA, CDR2 FQGNSA. CDR3 region: CASSFLAGGPETQYF. For the CDR3, the DNA is TGTGCCAGCAGCTTTCTAGCGGGGGGGCCGGAGACCCAGTACTTC.

The J gene is TRBJ1-3, the V gene TRBV19, with 7 bases lining up with TRBD1. V lost 6 bases to trimming and J lost 7 bases; unmatched junction nucleotides: 9. Germline assignment: CDR1 LNHDA and CDR2 SQIVND (reference sequence). The CDR3 is 14 residues long. The CDR3 region is CASRLVDRVNTIYF. As DNA, the CDR3 is TGTGCCAGTAGACTAGTCGACAGGGTTAACACCATATATTTT.

The sample holds one count of this clone. The CDR3 here is CASSLGRGERRTDTQYF. CDR3 nucleotide sequence: TGTGCCAGCAGCTTGGGACGGGGGGAGAGGCGCACAGATACGCAGTATTTT. The chain recombines TRBV7-9 with TRBJ2-3; TRBD2 aligns across 7 bases. The CDR3 runs 17 residues. V shed 3 bases, J shed 1 base, and the junction held 10 bases outside the gene matches. CDR1 is SEHNR, CDR2 FQNEAQ, per germline (reference sequence). The full variable domain, its missing parts supplied by reference TRBV7-9 and TRBJ2-3, is DTGVSQNPRHKITKRGQNVTFRCDPISEHNRLYWYRQTLGQGPEFLTYFQNEAQLEKSRLLSDRFSAERPKGSFSTLEIQRTEQGDSAMYLCASSLGRGERRTDTQYFGPGTRLTVL.

This chain uses TRBV6-6 with TRBJ1-1, with D possibly matching TRBD1 (5 bases). The germline gives CDR1 MNHNY, CDR2 SVGAGI (reference sequence). The CDR3 has 15 amino acids. V was pared by 0 bases and J by 1 base, with 9 bases between. DNA of the CDR3: TGTGCCAGCAGTTACTCGATTGGGGCGAACACTGAAGCTTTCTTT. Amino acids: CASSYSIGANTEAFF.

This chain links TRBV5-1 with TRBJ2-7, with 7 bases matching TRBD1. Germline V gene data show CDR1 as SGHRS and CDR2 as YFSETQ. The CDR3 totals 17 residues. V lost 4 bases and J lost 1; bases outside the gene matches: 14. The CDR3 region is CASSHSRDSRGSYEQYF. In nucleotides, the CDR3 is TGCGCCAGCAGCCACTCCCGGGACAGCCGCGGGTCCTACGAGCAGTACTTC.

In this sample, this clone turned up a few times. The V and J genes are TRBV9 and TRBJ2-5; the match to TRBD1 covers 7 bases. V shed 2 bases and J 4 bases; nucleotides not matched to a gene: 5. The CDR3 consists of 14 residues. Germline-derived CDR1 and CDR2 are SGDLS and YYNGEE. The CDR3 bases are TGTGCCAGCAGCGTCAGGGGGTTGGGAGAGACCCAGTACTTC. As protein: CASSVRGLGETQYF.

This clone was found a few times. The chain recombines TRBV7-6 with TRBJ1-1, with D hard to call. The CDR3 covers 13 residues. In germline, CDR1 is SGHVS, CDR2 FNYEAQ. Trimming shortened V by 4 bases and J by 0 bases, and 6 bases separated the two germline ends. CDR3 DNA sequence: TGTGCCAGCAGCTACTCACTGAACACTGAAGCTTTCTTT. Translation: CASSYSLNTEAFF. The full variable domain, completed using reference TRBV7-6 and TRBJ1-1, is GAGVSQSPRYKVTKRGQDVALRCDPISGHVSLYWYRQALGQGPEFLTYFNYEAQQDKSGLPNDRFSAERPEGSISTLTIQRTEQRDSAMYRCASSYSLNTEAFFGQGTRLTVV.

V gene TRBV5-6 combines with J gene TRBJ1-1, with 8 bases that match TRBD1. Trimming at V came to 4 bases and at J to 4 bases, leaving 9 bases not matched to a gene. The germline V gene encodes CDR1 SGHDT and CDR2 YYEEEE. The CDR3 length is 15 residues. CDR3 in DNA: TGTGCCAGCAGCCTGGAGACAGGGGCTGGCACTGAAGCTTTCTTT. Amino acid sequence: CASSLETGAGTEAFF.

The chain is built from TRBV5-6 and TRBJ1-1; 10 nucleotides align to TRBD1. The CDR3 has 15 amino acids. Germline V gene sequence: CDR1 SGHDT, CDR2 YYEEEE. Trimming cost V 4 bases and J 4 bases; bases outside gene matches: 7. The CDR3 here is CASSTDRGPFTEAFF. DNA for the CDR3: TGTGCCAGCAGCACTGACAGGGGGCCTTTCACTGAAGCTTTCTTT.

The chain uses TRBV28 and TRBJ2-1, with 11 positions matching TRBD1. The CDR3 is 16 residues long. CDR1 is MDHEN and CDR2 is SYDVKM in the germline V gene. The junction had 9 bases not matched to a gene; V was cut back by 2 bases and J by 9 bases. The CDR3 bases are TGTGCCAGCAGTTTACCCGGGACAGGGGGGTCTCTTGAGCAGTTCTTC. It yields the protein CASSLPGTGGSLEQFF.

This rearrangement joins TRBV12-3 or TRBV12-4 to TRBJ1-1; no clear D. The length of the CDR3 is 13 residues. Between the trimmed V and J ends, which lost 2 bases and 7 bases, there was a span of 11 bases. The CDR3 DNA sequence: TGTGCCAGCAGTTTAAGGGTGAGGGTTGAAGCTTTCTTT. Translating it yields CASSLRVRVEAFF.

The chain links TRBV7-2 to TRBJ1-4, with TRBD1 matching 7 bases. Germline CDR1 and CDR2: SGHTA and FQGNSA. The CDR3 has 14 residues. The trim removed 3 bases at V and 6 bases at J, leaving 4 bases unmatched. The CDR3 reads CASSLRGPDEKLFF. CDR3 DNA sequence: TGTGCCAGCAGCTTGAGGGGGCCAGATGAAAAACTGTTTTTT.

The chain carries TRBV7-9 and TRBJ1-1; D ambiguous. In germline, CDR1 is SEHNR, CDR2 FQNEAQ (reference sequence). Trimming cost V 6 bases and J 8 bases, with 13 bases left between them. CDR3 size: 12 residues. The CDR3 reads CASSLTEGEAFF. CDR3 bases: TGTGCCAGCAGTTTGACCGAGGGAGAAGCTTTCTTT.

V and J are TRBV7-8 and TRBJ1-5; 8 bases match TRBD1. V shed 7 bases and J 1 base; nucleotides not matched to a gene: 9. CDR1 and CDR2 (germline): SGHVS, FQNEAQ. This CDR3 is built from 16 residues. DNA of the CDR3: TGTGCCAGCAACCTCCAGGGGGCCAGGAGCAATCAGCCCCAGCATTTT. Protein sequence: CASNLQGARSNQPQHF.

The chain couples TRBV5-8 to TRBJ2-1; TRBD2 matches at 9 bases. This CDR3 has 18 amino acids. V lost 6 bases to trimming and J lost 3 bases; unmatched junction nucleotides: 16. The germline CDR1 and CDR2 sequences are SGHTS and YDEGEE. The CDR3 protein is CASNRAGLAGLNYNEQFF. CDR3 nucleotide sequence: TGTGCCAGCAATCGAGCTGGGCTAGCGGGACTAAACTACAATGAGCAGTTCTTC.

The chain employs TRBV29-1 and TRBJ1-1, with a weak D call TRBD1 (5 bases). V shed 7 bases and J shed 0 bases, with 12 bases lying between them. The CDR3 runs to 13 residues. CDR1 SQVTM and CDR2 ANQGSEA come from the germline V gene. The CDR3 nucleotides read TGCAGCGCTGTGACAGCCGTGAACACTGAAGCTTTCTTT. The encoded protein is CSAVTAVNTEAFF. The full variable domain, in which reference TRBV29-1 and TRBJ1-1 provide the parts outside the CDR3, is SAVISQKPSRDICQRGTSLTIQCQVDSQVTMMFWYRQQPGQSLTLIATANQGSEATYESGFVIDKFPISRPNLTFSTLTVSNMSPEDSSIYLCSAVTAVNTEAFFGQGTRLTVV.

The chain employs TRBV4-3 and TRBJ1-1, with D possibly TRBD1 on 6 matching bases. Germline V lookup: CDR1 LGHNA, CDR2 YSLEER. The length of the CDR3 is 13 residues. V lost 4 bases and J lost 7, with 13 bases in between. The chain's CDR3 is CASSRGQTYEAFF. CDR3 DNA sequence: TGCGCCAGCAGCCGTGGACAGACTTATGAAGCTTTCTTT.

The chain carries TRBV9 and TRBJ1-1; TRBD1 matches at 9 bases. The CDR3 is made up of 17 amino acids. From germline, CDR1 is SGDLS and CDR2 YYNGEE. The V gene end was trimmed by 3 bases and the J gene end by 0 bases; junction bases not matched to a gene: 9. The DNA for the CDR3 is TGTGCCAGCAGCGCCACAGGGGGCGCAAGGATGAACACTGAAGCTTTCTTT. Protein: CASSATGGARMNTEAFF.